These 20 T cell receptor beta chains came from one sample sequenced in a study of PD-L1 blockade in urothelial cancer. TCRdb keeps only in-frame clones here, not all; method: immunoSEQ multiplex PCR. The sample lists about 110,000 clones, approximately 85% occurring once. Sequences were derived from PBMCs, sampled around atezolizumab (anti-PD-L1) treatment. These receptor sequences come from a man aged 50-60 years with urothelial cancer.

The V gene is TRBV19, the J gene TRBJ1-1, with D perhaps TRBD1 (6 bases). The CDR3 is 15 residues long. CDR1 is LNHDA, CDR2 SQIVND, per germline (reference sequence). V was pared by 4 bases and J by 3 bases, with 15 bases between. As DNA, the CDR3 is TGTGCCAGTAGTACGAAACTAACAGGGTACACTGAAGCTTTCTTT. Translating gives CASSTKLTGYTEAFF.

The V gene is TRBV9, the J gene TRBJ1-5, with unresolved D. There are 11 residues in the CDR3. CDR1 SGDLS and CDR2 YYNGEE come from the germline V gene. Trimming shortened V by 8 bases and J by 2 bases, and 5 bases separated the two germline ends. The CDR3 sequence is CARRGNQPQHF. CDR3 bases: TGTGCCAGGCGCGGCAATCAGCCCCAGCATTTT. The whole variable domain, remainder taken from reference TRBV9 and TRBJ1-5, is DSGVTQTPKHLITATGQRVTLRCSPRSGDLSVYWYQQSLDQGLQFLIQYYNGEERAKGNILERFSAQQFPDLHSELNLSSLELGDSALYFCARRGNQPQHFGDGTRLSIL.

CDR3 DNA: TGTGCCTGGAGTGTACTCCTCCATCAGCCCCAGCATTTT. As protein: CAWSVLLHQPQHF. The chain links TRBV30 to TRBJ1-5; D ambiguous. This CDR3 spans 13 amino acids. The V gene's germline CDR1 is GTSNPN and CDR2 SVGIG (reference sequence). With 0 bases removed from V and 5 bases from J, the gap between germline ends came to 8 bases.

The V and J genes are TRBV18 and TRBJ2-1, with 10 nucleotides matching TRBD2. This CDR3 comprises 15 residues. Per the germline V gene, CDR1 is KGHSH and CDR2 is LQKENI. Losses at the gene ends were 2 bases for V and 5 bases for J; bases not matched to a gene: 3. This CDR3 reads CASSPGTSANNEQFF. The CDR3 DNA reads TGTGCCAGCTCACCAGGGACTAGCGCTAACAATGAGCAGTTCTTC.

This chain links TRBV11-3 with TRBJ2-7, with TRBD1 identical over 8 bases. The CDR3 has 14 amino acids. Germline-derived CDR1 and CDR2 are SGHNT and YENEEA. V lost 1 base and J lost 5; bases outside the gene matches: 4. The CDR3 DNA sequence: TGTGCCAGCAGCTTAGGAGACAGGGGCCACGAGCAGTACTTC. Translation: CASSLGDRGHEQYF.

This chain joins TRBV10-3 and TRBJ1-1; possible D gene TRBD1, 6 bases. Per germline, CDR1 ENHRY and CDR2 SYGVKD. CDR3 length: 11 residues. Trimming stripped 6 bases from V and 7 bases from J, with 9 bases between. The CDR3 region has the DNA TGTGCCATCAGGGAGGACAGTGAAGCTTTCTTT. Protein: CAIREDSEAFF.

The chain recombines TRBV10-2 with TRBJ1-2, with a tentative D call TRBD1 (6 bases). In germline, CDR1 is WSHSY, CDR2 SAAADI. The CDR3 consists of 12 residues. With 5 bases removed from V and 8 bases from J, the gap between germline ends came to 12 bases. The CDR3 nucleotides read TGCGCCAGCAGTTATGAAGGGGGAGGCTACACCTTC. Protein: CASSYEGGGYTF.

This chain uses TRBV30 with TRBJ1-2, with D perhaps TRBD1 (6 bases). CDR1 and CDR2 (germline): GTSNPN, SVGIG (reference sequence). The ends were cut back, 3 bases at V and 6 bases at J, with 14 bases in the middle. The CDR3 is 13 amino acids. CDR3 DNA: TGTGCCTGGAGATTGGTTGGGGGCGATGGCTACACCTTC. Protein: CAWRLVGGDGYTF.

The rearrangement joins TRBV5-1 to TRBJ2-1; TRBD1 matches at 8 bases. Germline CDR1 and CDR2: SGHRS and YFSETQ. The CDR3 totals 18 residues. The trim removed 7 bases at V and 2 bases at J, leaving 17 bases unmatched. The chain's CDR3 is CASGEMSLVQGAYNEQFF. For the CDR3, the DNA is TGCGCCAGCGGGGAGATGTCCCTAGTACAGGGGGCCTACAATGAGCAGTTCTTC.

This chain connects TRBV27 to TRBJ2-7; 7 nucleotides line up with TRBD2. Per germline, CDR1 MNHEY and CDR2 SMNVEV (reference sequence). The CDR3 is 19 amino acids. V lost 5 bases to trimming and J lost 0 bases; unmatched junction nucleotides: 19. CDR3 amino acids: CASSPYAFTSAKSSYEQYF. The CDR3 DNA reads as TGTGCCAGCAGTCCGTACGCCTTTACTAGCGCCAAAAGCTCCTACGAGCAGTACTTC.

Here the CDR3 reads CASSAEGVHDSTDTQYF. Written as DNA, the CDR3 is TGTGCCAGCAGCGCGGAGGGTGTACACGATAGCACAGATACGCAGTATTTT. The gene calls are TRBV9 and TRBJ2-3; tentatively, D is TRBD2 (6 bases). V was shortened by 3 bases and J by 0 bases, with 17 bases between the two germline ends. This CDR3 comprises 17 residues. Germline assignment: CDR1 SGDLS and CDR2 YYNGEE.

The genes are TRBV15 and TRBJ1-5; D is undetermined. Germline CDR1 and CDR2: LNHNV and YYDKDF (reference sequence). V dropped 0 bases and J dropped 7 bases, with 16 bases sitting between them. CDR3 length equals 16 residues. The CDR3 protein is CATSRDIAWSGQPQHF. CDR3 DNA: TGTGCCACCAGCAGAGATATAGCCTGGAGTGGGCAGCCCCAGCATTTT.

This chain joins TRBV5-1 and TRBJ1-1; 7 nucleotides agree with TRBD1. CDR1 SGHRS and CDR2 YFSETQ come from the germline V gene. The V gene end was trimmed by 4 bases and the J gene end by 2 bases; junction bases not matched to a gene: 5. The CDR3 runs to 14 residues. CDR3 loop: CASSRTGPNTEAFF. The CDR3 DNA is TGCGCCAGCAGCAGGACAGGCCCTAACACTGAAGCTTTCTTT.

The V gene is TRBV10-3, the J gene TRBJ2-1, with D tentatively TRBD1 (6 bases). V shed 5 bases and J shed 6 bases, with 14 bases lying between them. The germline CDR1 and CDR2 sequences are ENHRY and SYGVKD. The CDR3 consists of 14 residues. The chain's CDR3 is CAISKGVRGNEQFF. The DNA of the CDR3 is TGTGCCATCAGTAAGGGGGTAAGGGGCAATGAGCAGTTCTTC.

In DNA, the CDR3 is TGCAGCGTTCCCCGACACCCTAACTATGGCTACACCTTC. The encoded protein is CSVPRHPNYGYTF. The genes are TRBV29-1 and TRBJ1-2; no firm D call. This CDR3 has 13 residues. Trimming removed 5 bases at V and 0 bases at J, with 10 bases between. CDR1 SQVTM and CDR2 ANQGSEA come from the germline V gene. The whole variable domain, remainder taken from reference TRBV29-1 and TRBJ1-2, is SAVISQKPSRDICQRGTSLTIQCQVDSQVTMMFWYRQQPGQSLTLIATANQGSEATYESGFVIDKFPISRPNLTFSTLTVSNMSPEDSSIYLCSVPRHPNYGYTFGSGTRLTVV.

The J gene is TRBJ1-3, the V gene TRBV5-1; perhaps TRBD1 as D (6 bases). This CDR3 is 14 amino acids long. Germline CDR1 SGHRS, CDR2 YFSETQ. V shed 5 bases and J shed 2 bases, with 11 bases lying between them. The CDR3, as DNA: TGCGCCAGCAGGGTGGGGGCACCTGGAAACACCATATATTTT. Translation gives CASRVGAPGNTIYF.

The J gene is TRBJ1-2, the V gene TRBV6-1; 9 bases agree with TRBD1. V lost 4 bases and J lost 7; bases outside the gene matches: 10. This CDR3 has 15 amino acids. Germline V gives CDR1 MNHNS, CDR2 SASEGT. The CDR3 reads CASSAGTGSKSGYTF. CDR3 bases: TGTGCCAGCAGTGCCGGGACAGGGTCTAAAAGTGGCTACACCTTC.

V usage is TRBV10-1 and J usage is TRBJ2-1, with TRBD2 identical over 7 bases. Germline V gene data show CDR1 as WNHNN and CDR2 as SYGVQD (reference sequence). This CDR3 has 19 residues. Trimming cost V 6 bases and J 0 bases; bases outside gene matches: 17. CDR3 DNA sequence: TGCGCCAGCAGCGGAGGGCCTAGCGGAGGCCTCGGCTCCTACAATGAGCAGTTCTTC. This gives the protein CASSGGPSGGLGSYNEQFF.

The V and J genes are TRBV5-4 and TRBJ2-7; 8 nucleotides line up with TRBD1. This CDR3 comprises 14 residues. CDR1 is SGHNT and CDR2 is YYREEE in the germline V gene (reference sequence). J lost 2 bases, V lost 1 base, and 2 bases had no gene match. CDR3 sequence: CASSLQGAAYEQYF. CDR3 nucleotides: TGTGCCAGCAGCTTGCAGGGGGCCGCCTACGAGCAGTACTTC.

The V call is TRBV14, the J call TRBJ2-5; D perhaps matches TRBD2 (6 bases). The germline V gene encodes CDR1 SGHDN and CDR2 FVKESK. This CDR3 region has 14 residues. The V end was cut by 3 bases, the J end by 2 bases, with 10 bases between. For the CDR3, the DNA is TGTGCCAGCAGCCAGCGGACTATACAAGAGACCCAGTACTTC. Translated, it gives CASSQRTIQETQYF.